One and the same sample provided the 21 T cell receptor beta chains below, sequenced in a study of CD8 T cells in Susac syndrome. Random-hexamer reverse transcription was applied to about 0.5 to 1 ug RNA. TCRdb independently ran MiXCR on the immunoSEQ multiplex PCR reads; one entry per CDR3 protein. The sample has some 120,000 distinct CDR3 sequences, around 94% seen once. Sequencing was performed on CD8+ T cells from PBMCs. The receptor set was obtained from a human donor with Susac syndrome.

The chain couples TRBV4-1 to TRBJ1-2; a weak D match, TRBD1 (6 bases). CDR1 is MGHRA, CDR2 YSYEKL, per germline. Trimming removed 2 bases at V and 7 bases at J, with 17 bases between. The CDR3 consists of 15 residues. The CDR3 coding sequence is TGCGCCAGCAGCCAACTCTGGGGGGGGGCGCTTGGCTACACCTTC. Encoded protein: CASSQLWGGALGYTF.

A single count supports this clonotype. V usage is TRBV9 and J usage is TRBJ2-1; tentatively, D is TRBD1 (5 bases). The CDR3 contains 12 residues. Trimming left V 3 bases short and J 7 bases short, with 8 bases between. Germline V CDR1 and CDR2: SGDLS, YYNGEE. CDR3 DNA sequence: TGTGCCAGCAGCGCGACAGCGAATGAGCAGTTCTTC. Translating gives CASSATANEQFF.

CDR3 DNA sequence: TGCAGTTCAATTCGTGACCCCAATGAGCAGTTCTTC. Translated: CSSIRDPNEQFF. J is TRBJ2-1 and V is TRBV20-1; D call uncertain. Deletions cut 8 bases from V and 6 bases from J, with 14 bases between. CDR3 length: 12 amino acids. Germline lookup yields CDR1 DFQATT and CDR2 SNEGSKA (reference sequence).

The V gene is TRBV20-1, the J gene TRBJ1-2; a weak D match, TRBD1 (6 bases). The CDR3 is made up of 13 amino acids. With 5 bases removed from V and 5 bases from J, the gap between germline ends came to 15 bases. Germline V gene sequence: CDR1 DFQATT, CDR2 SNEGSKA (reference sequence). DNA for the CDR3: TGCAGTGCTCCAGGGGCGGCAGTGTATGGCTACACCTTC. It specifies CSAPGAAVYGYTF.

The chain links TRBV4-3 to TRBJ2-1; 8 bases line up with TRBD2. Germline V gene sequence: CDR1 LGHNA, CDR2 YSLEER. The V and J ends lost 0 bases and 2 bases, in that order; junction bases with no gene match: 6. The CDR3 contains 17 residues. CDR3 loop: CASSQDPSGGAYNEQFF. CDR3 DNA: TGCGCCAGCAGCCAAGATCCCTCGGGAGGGGCCTACAATGAGCAGTTCTTC.

The chain recombines TRBV19 with TRBJ2-5, with 10 nucleotides matching TRBD1. There are 15 residues in the CDR3. Germline CDR1 is LNHDA and CDR2 is SQIVND (reference sequence). V lost 8 bases, J lost 3 bases, and 9 bases stayed unmatched. The CDR3 nucleotides read TGTGCCAGTGACACCGGGACAGGGGAAAAAGAGACCCAGTACTTC. Protein sequence: CASDTGTGEKETQYF.

This clonotype appeared a few times. The V gene is TRBV6-2 or TRBV6-3, the J gene TRBJ1-1, with D uncertain. This CDR3 has 15 amino acids. The ends were cut back, 5 bases at V and 0 bases at J, with 13 bases in the middle. Looked up from germline, CDR1 is MNHEY and CDR2 is SVGEGT. CDR3: CASSQTTAMNTEAFF. The CDR3 coding sequence is TGTGCCAGCAGTCAAACCACTGCGATGAACACTGAAGCTTTCTTT.

The chain employs TRBV4-1 and TRBJ1-1, with D perhaps TRBD1 (6 bases). The CDR3 extends over 15 amino acids. CDR1 and CDR2 (germline): MGHRA, YSYEKL. Trimming took 1 base from V and 1 from J, leaving 10 bases between them. The CDR3 DNA is TGCGCCAGCAGCCAAGTTCAGGGGAGGAACACTGAAGCTTTCTTT. Encoded protein: CASSQVQGRNTEAFF.

The chain carries TRBV4-1 and TRBJ2-2; 12 bases agree with TRBD2. This CDR3 has 19 residues. Unmatched junction bases numbered 10, after V lost 4 bases and J lost 1 base. Germline V gene sequence: CDR1 MGHRA, CDR2 YSYEKL. The CDR3 spells CASSPILAGGEKNTGELFF. CDR3 in DNA: TGCGCCAGCAGCCCCATACTAGCGGGGGGCGAAAAGAACACCGGGGAGCTGTTTTTT.

The count of this clonotype is one. This chain links TRBV6-1 with TRBJ1-1, with 7 bases aligning to TRBD1. CDR1 MNHNS and CDR2 SASEGT come from the germline V gene. The length of the CDR3 is 15 residues. V trimming: 4 bases; J trimming: 0 bases; junction bases outside the gene matches: 5. CDR3 residues: CASSASTGMNTEAFF. The CDR3, as DNA: TGTGCCAGCAGTGCTTCGACAGGGATGAACACTGAAGCTTTCTTT.

V is TRBV20-1 and J is TRBJ2-3; 8 nucleotides agree with TRBD2. The CDR3 is 14 amino acids. Germline trimming cut 6 bases from V and 4 bases from J; bases unmatched to any gene: 9. Germline loops: CDR1 DFQATT, CDR2 SNEGSKA (reference sequence). This chain's CDR3 is CSAPGTSESDTQYF. The DNA for the CDR3 is TGCAGTGCCCCCGGGACTAGTGAGTCAGATACGCAGTATTTT.

The rearrangement joins TRBV7-9 to TRBJ2-3; D gene ambiguous. Germline CDR1 and CDR2: SEHNR and FQNEAQ (reference sequence). The CDR3 is 15 residues long. Between the trimmed V and J ends, which lost 1 base and 1 base, there was a span of 9 bases. CDR3 nucleotide sequence: TGTGCCAGCAGCTTAGTGTTGGTGGGCACAGATACGCAGTATTTT. Its protein is CASSLVLVGTDTQYF.

The rearrangement links TRBV29-1 to TRBJ1-6, with D tentatively TRBD1 (6 bases). CDR1 is SQVTM, CDR2 ANQGSEA, per germline. The CDR3 consists of 13 residues. V was cut by 7 bases and J by 10 bases, with 17 bases left in between. CDR3 in amino acids: CSALVGGESPLHF. In DNA, the CDR3 is TGCAGCGCCCTTGTCGGGGGCGAATCACCCCTCCACTTT.

The V and J genes are TRBV11-1 and TRBJ2-3; possibly TRBD1 or TRBD2 for D (7 bases each). The CDR3 contains 15 residues. The ends were cut back, 5 bases at V and 6 bases at J, with 18 bases in the middle. Germline lookup yields CDR1 SGHAT and CDR2 FQDESV (reference sequence). The DNA of the CDR3 is TGTGCCAGCAGCCCCAACAGGGGAGGGGCGGATACGCAGTATTTT. Protein: CASSPNRGGADTQYF.

The V gene is TRBV12-3 or TRBV12-4, the J gene TRBJ1-2; 9 bases fit TRBD1. The CDR3 loop spans 15 amino acids. After removal of 3 bases from V and 8 bases from J, the junction contained 10 bases not matched to a gene. The CDR3 loop is CASSFGTTGGLGYTF. Written as DNA, the CDR3 is TGTGCCAGCAGTTTCGGGACGACAGGGGGTTTAGGCTACACCTTC.

The J gene is TRBJ2-7, the V gene TRBV3-1; TRBD1 matches 9 bases. Germline loops: CDR1 LGHDT, CDR2 YNNKEL (reference sequence). This CDR3 contains 15 residues. The J segment lost 4 bases and the V segment lost 2 bases, leaving 6 bases of the junction unmatched. CDR3 DNA sequence: TGTGCCAGCAGCCAACCGGGACAGGGTTTGTACGAGCAGTACTTC. The encoded protein is CASSQPGQGLYEQYF.

This chain uses TRBV27 with TRBJ1-1, with 8 bases lining up with TRBD1. Germline V gene data show CDR1 as MNHEY and CDR2 as SMNVEV (reference sequence). With 5 bases clipped from V and 7 bases from J, the junction kept 6 bases outside the gene matches. The CDR3 has 13 amino acids. The CDR3 sequence: CASSPWTGYEAFF. The CDR3 bases are TGTGCCAGCAGTCCCTGGACAGGGTATGAAGCTTTCTTT.

V and J are TRBV5-1 and TRBJ2-1; D could derive from TRBD1 or TRBD2 (6 bases each). Trimming removed 3 bases from V and 7 bases from J, with 11 bases in between. This CDR3 has 13 residues. Germline lookup yields CDR1 SGHRS and CDR2 YFSETQ. The CDR3, as DNA: TGCGCCAGCAGCTACAGGGCGGGGAATGAGCAGTTCTTC. This translates into CASSYRAGNEQFF.

The chain employs TRBV7-8 and TRBJ2-2; 8 nucleotides align to TRBD1. The CDR3 has 15 residues. With V trimmed by 5 bases and J by 1 base, 3 bases remained unmatched. From germline, CDR1 is SGHVS and CDR2 FQNEAQ. The CDR3 bases are TGTGCCAGCAGCGATGGGACAGGGAACACCGGGGAGCTGTTTTTT. Residues: CASSDGTGNTGELFF. The full variable domain, with the rest looked up from reference TRBV7-8 and TRBJ2-2, is GAGVSQSPRYKVAKRGQDVALRCDPISGHVSLFWYQQALGQGPEFLTYFQNEAQLDKSGLPSDRFFAERPEGSVSTLKIQRTQQEDSAVYLCASSDGTGNTGELFFGEGSRLTVL.

J is TRBJ1-2 and V is TRBV15; 7 bases are a match to TRBD1. The CDR3 runs to 14 residues. Germline CDR1 and CDR2: LNHNV and YYDKDF (reference sequence). The junction had 3 bases not matched to a gene; V was cut back by 3 bases and J by 2 bases. The CDR3 sequence is CATSSRTGNYGYTF. Here the CDR3 DNA reads TGTGCCACCAGCAGCCGGACAGGAAACTATGGCTACACCTTC.

J is TRBJ2-1 and V is TRBV3-1; tentatively, D is TRBD1 (5 bases). This CDR3 has 16 amino acids. The V gene's germline CDR1 is LGHDT and CDR2 YNNKEL (reference sequence). Trimming took 1 base from V and 6 from J, leaving 16 bases between them. This CDR3 is CASSQAQVDTSNEQFF. The CDR3 DNA sequence: TGTGCCAGCAGCCAAGCACAAGTGGACACCTCCAATGAGCAGTTCTTC.